The 31 T cell receptor beta chains below come from one sample, sequenced in a study of cytomegalovirus exposure and HLA in healthy donors. The table came from immunoSEQ multiplex PCR; TCRdb's copy has only in-frame clones and leaves some out. The repertoire holds about 250,000 clones, with about 90% as singletons. The sample was PBMCs. The receptors stem from a man between 18 and 35 years old in good health and CMV-seropositive.

J is TRBJ2-7 and V is TRBV10-1; 9 bases align to TRBD2. With V trimmed by 1 base and J by 5 bases, 3 bases remained unmatched. Germline lookup yields CDR1 WNHNN and CDR2 SYGVQD (reference sequence). The CDR3 spans 14 residues. The CDR3, as DNA: TGCGCCAGCAGTGAGTTTAGCGGGAGTCACGAGCAGTACTTC. Protein sequence: CASSEFSGSHEQYF.

The chain uses TRBV2 and TRBJ1-5, with D perhaps TRBD1 (5 bases). Germline V gene data show CDR1 as SNHLY and CDR2 as FYNNEI. Trimming pared 2 bases from V and 4 bases from J, leaving 9 bases between. The CDR3 has 14 amino acids. The CDR3 coding sequence is TGTGCCAGCAGTGAATGGGACCTTAATCAGCCCCAGCATTTT. Translating it yields CASSEWDLNQPQHF. Complete variable domain (other parts from reference TRBV2 and TRBJ1-5): EPEVTQTPSHQVTQMGQEVILRCVPISNHLYFYWYRQILGQKVEFLVSFYNNEISEKSEIFDDQFSVERPDGSNFTLKIRSTKLEDSAMYFCASSEWDLNQPQHFGDGTRLSIL.

V is TRBV5-1 and J is TRBJ1-2; D gene uncertain. Trimming stripped 2 bases from V and 7 bases from J, with 12 bases between. The length of the CDR3 is 13 residues. Germline assignment: CDR1 SGHRS and CDR2 YFSETQ. The CDR3 sequence: CASSFSRNFGYTF. The CDR3 nucleotides read TGCGCCAGCAGCTTTAGCAGGAATTTTGGCTACACCTTC.

The V call is TRBV5-4, the J call TRBJ1-2; 10 bases map to TRBD1. The CDR3 runs 14 residues. In germline, CDR1 is SGHNT, CDR2 YYREEE (reference sequence). V gave up 4 bases and J gave up 5 bases; unmatched junction bases: 5. Here the CDR3 DNA reads TGTGCCAGCAGCCGGGGACAGGGGCTTTATGGCTACACCTTC. Its protein product is CASSRGQGLYGYTF.

The J gene is TRBJ2-7, the V gene TRBV5-4; 13 nucleotides line up with TRBD2. The CDR3 consists of 15 residues. In germline, CDR1 is SGHNT, CDR2 YYREEE (reference sequence). The junction had 3 bases not matched to a gene; V was cut back by 3 bases and J by 3 bases. CDR3 bases: TGTGCCAGCAGCTCCCGGACTAGCGGGAGCTACGAGCAGTACTTC. The encoded protein is CASSSRTSGSYEQYF.

The rearrangement joins TRBV7-6 to TRBJ1-2, with D possibly TRBD1 on 5 matching bases. The CDR3 spans 15 residues. V was clipped by 5 bases and J by 3 bases, with 16 bases between them. Germline-derived CDR1 and CDR2 are SGHVS and FNYEAQ. The CDR3 loop reads CASSLVEGADYGYTF. CDR3 nucleotides: TGTGCCAGCAGCCTGGTGGAAGGGGCTGACTATGGCTACACCTTC.

CDR3: CAWSVLLGGGETQYF. The CDR3 nucleotides read TGTGCCTGGAGTGTACTCTTGGGCGGTGGGGAGACCCAGTACTTC. The chain employs TRBV30 and TRBJ2-5, with D uncertain. This CDR3 region has 15 residues. V was shortened by 0 bases and J by 5 bases, with 16 bases between the two germline ends. The germline CDR1 and CDR2 sequences are GTSNPN and SVGIG (reference sequence).

The chain has TRBV6-1 and TRBJ1-1, with D tentatively TRBD1 (5 bases). The CDR3 length is 14 residues. CDR1 MNHNS and CDR2 SASEGT come from the germline V gene. V shed 2 bases and J shed 6 bases, with 13 bases lying between them. The CDR3 region is CASSERGRGAEAFF. In DNA form, the CDR3 reads TGTGCCAGCAGTGAAAGGGGTAGGGGCGCTGAAGCTTTCTTT.

The rearrangement joins TRBV5-1 to TRBJ1-2; TRBD1 agrees at 10 bases. The germline V gene encodes CDR1 SGHRS and CDR2 YFSETQ. The V segment lost 4 bases and the J segment 7 bases; nucleotides outside the gene matches: 10. The CDR3 spans 15 residues. The CDR3 bases are TGCGCCAGCAGCCTAACACCGGGACAGGGGTTTGGCTACACCTTC. Translation: CASSLTPGQGFGYTF.

The chain combines TRBV28 with TRBJ1-1, with unresolved D. The V end was cut by 10 bases, the J end by 2 bases, with 8 bases between. The germline V gene has CDR1 MDHEN and CDR2 SYDVKM. This CDR3 is 11 amino acids long. The CDR3: CATTFNTEAFF. The CDR3 DNA reads TGTGCCACCACCTTCAACACTGAAGCTTTCTTT.

The J gene is TRBJ1-5, the V gene TRBV7-6; tentative D call: TRBD1 (5 bases). V was cut by 5 bases and J by 2 bases, with 16 bases left in between. Per the germline V gene, CDR1 is SGHVS and CDR2 is FNYEAQ. The CDR3 runs to 16 residues. The CDR3 nucleotides are TGTGCCAGCAGCCCAGGGCACGGGAGAGGCAATCAGCCCCAGCATTTT. Translation gives CASSPGHGRGNQPQHF.

The J gene is TRBJ2-1, the V gene TRBV5-1; no firm D call. Trimming took off 3 bases at V and 1 base at J, with 11 bases between the two ends. CDR3 size: 15 residues. Germline V lookup: CDR1 SGHRS, CDR2 YFSETQ. CDR3 sequence reads: CASSSVGGSYNEQFF. The CDR3 DNA follows: TGCGCCAGCAGCTCGGTGGGCGGATCCTACAATGAGCAGTTCTTC. Together with reference TRBV5-1 and TRBJ2-1, the CDR3 gives the full variable domain: KAGVTQTPRYLIKTRGQQVTLSCSPISGHRSVSWYQQTPGQGLQFLFEYFSETQRNKGNFPGRFSGRQFSNSRSEMNVSTLELGDSALYLCASSSVGGSYNEQFFGPGTRLTVL.

The genes are TRBV28 and TRBJ2-7, with TRBD1 identical over 10 bases. Germline lookup yields CDR1 MDHEN and CDR2 SYDVKM. The CDR3 is made up of 15 amino acids. Trimming took 7 bases from V and 2 from J; bases not matched to a gene: 8. The CDR3 reads CASTKGQGETYEQYF. The CDR3 DNA reads as TGTGCCAGCACTAAAGGACAGGGGGAAACCTACGAGCAGTACTTC.

A single count supports this clone. The chain uses TRBV6-1 and TRBJ2-7; tentative D call: TRBD2 (5 bases). Trimming took off 6 bases at V and 7 bases at J, with 19 bases between the two ends. The germline CDR1 and CDR2 sequences are MNHNS and SASEGT. This CDR3 has 14 residues. The CDR3, as DNA: TGTGCCAGCAGATACGGTAGTATACCGGGAGAGCAGTACTTC. This encodes CASRYGSIPGEQYF.

The genes are TRBV9 and TRBJ2-1; 15 nucleotides align to TRBD2. The CDR3 extends over 16 amino acids. The germline V gene has CDR1 SGDLS and CDR2 YYNGEE. V was clipped by 4 bases and J by 9 bases; unmatched bases: 8. CDR3 sequence (DNA): TGTGCCAGCAGCCTAAGGACTAGCGGGGGGGCTAGTGAGCAGTTCTTC. It encodes CASSLRTSGGASEQFF.

This clone was counted a single time. The chain carries TRBV11-3 and TRBJ2-1; 7 nucleotides align to TRBD1. After removal of 5 bases from V and 5 bases from J, the junction contained 3 bases not matched to a gene. The germline V gene encodes CDR1 SGHNT and CDR2 YENEEA. The CDR3 is 13 residues long. CDR3 sequence reads: CASSRDRDNEQFF. The CDR3 nucleotides are TGTGCCAGCAGCAGAGACAGGGACAATGAGCAGTTCTTC.

The chain uses TRBV11-3 and TRBJ2-5; D is possibly TRBD2 (5 bases). This CDR3 comprises 13 residues. V was cut by 3 bases and J by 3 bases, with 8 bases left in between. The V gene's germline CDR1 is SGHNT and CDR2 YENEEA. As DNA, the CDR3 is TGTGCCAGCAGCTTGAGGGAAGAAGAGACCCAGTACTTC. Amino acids: CASSLREEETQYF. Drawing the rest from reference TRBV11-3 and TRBJ2-5, the complete variable domain is EAGVVQSPRYKIIEKKQPVAFWCNPISGHNTLYWYLQNLGQGPELLIRYENEEAVDDSQLPKDRFSAERLKGVDSTLKIQPAELGDSAVYLCASSLREEETQYFGPGTRLLVL.

The V call is TRBV5-1, the J call TRBJ2-3; 11 bases fit TRBD1. CDR1 and CDR2 from the germline V gene are SGHRS and YFSETQ. J was trimmed by 4 bases and V by 2 bases; bases with no gene match: 3. The CDR3 has 15 amino acids. The CDR3 here is CASSFPGQGADTQYF. As DNA, the CDR3 is TGCGCCAGCAGCTTTCCGGGACAGGGGGCAGATACGCAGTATTTT.

The chain joins TRBV4-1 to TRBJ2-7; D ambiguous. Per germline, CDR1 MGHRA and CDR2 YSYEKL. This CDR3 is 16 amino acids long. The V end lost 0 bases, the J end lost 3 bases, and 15 bases lay between the germline ends. In DNA, the CDR3 is TGCGCCAGCAGCCAAGACCCTGGGATTTACGTCTACGAGCAGTACTTC. Protein product: CASSQDPGIYVYEQYF.

This clone was seen a few times. This sequence joins TRBV29-1 and TRBJ2-7; 11 nucleotides agree with TRBD1. The length of the CDR3 is 15 residues. The germline V gene encodes CDR1 SQVTM and CDR2 ANQGSEA. The junction had 11 bases not matched to a gene; V was cut back by 6 bases and J by 4 bases. The CDR3, as DNA: TGCAGCGTCTGGGACAGGGGGACCGCTCGGTACGAGCAGTACTTC. Encoded protein: CSVWDRGTARYEQYF.

This chain connects TRBV27 to TRBJ2-7; D unclear. Deletions cut 5 bases from V and 6 bases from J, with 8 bases between. This CDR3 region has 11 residues. Germline V lookup: CDR1 MNHEY, CDR2 SMNVEV (reference sequence). In DNA, the CDR3 is TGTGCCAGCAGTCTTGGATTCGAGCAGTACTTC. Translating it yields CASSLGFEQYF.

The rearrangement joins TRBV6-5 to TRBJ2-5, with D maybe TRBD1 (6 bases). The CDR3 totals 14 residues. V was pared by 5 bases and J by 4 bases, with 14 bases between. Germline CDR1 reads MNHEY; CDR2 reads SVGAGI. The CDR3 region has the DNA TGTGCCAGCAGTCGCAGACAGGCCAGAGAGACCCAGTACTTC. This gives the protein CASSRRQARETQYF.

The V gene is TRBV30, the J gene TRBJ2-3; D unclear. Germline CDR1 reads GTSNPN; CDR2 reads SVGIG (reference sequence). The CDR3 runs 11 residues. V lost 8 bases and J lost 6, with 12 bases in between. CDR3 bases: TGTGCCCATTCCGGGTTCGATACGCAGTATTTT. This codes for CAHSGFDTQYF.

The chain recombines TRBV6-6 with TRBJ2-7; TRBD1 might be the D (5 bases). V lost 6 bases and J lost 7, with 10 bases in between. Germline values: CDR1 MNHNY, CDR2 SVGAGI (reference sequence). The length of the CDR3 is 11 residues. Here the CDR3 DNA reads TGTGCCAGCAGAGCCAGGGTAGAGCAGTACTTC. Translating gives CASRARVEQYF.

The chain recombines TRBV5-1 with TRBJ2-1; 7 nucleotides line up with TRBD1. The CDR3 runs to 14 residues. Germline CDR1 SGHRS, CDR2 YFSETQ. Trimming removed 3 bases from V and 7 bases from J; junction bases left unmatched: 7. CDR3 coding DNA: TGCGCCAGCAGCTACGGGACAGCTGGAAATGAGCAGTTCTTC. Protein product: CASSYGTAGNEQFF.

This chain joins TRBV4-1 and TRBJ2-5; perhaps TRBD1 as D (6 bases). Germline CDR1 and CDR2: MGHRA and YSYEKL. V lost 1 base, J lost 1 base, and 10 bases lay in between. This CDR3 is built from 15 residues. The CDR3 here is CASSQAGHSQETQYF. The CDR3 region has the DNA TGCGCCAGCAGCCAAGCGGGACATAGCCAAGAGACCCAGTACTTC.

V is TRBV5-8 and J is TRBJ1-2, with 8 bases matching TRBD1. V lost 4 bases, J lost 5 bases, and 4 bases stayed unmatched. Germline loops: CDR1 SGHTS, CDR2 YDEGEE. The CDR3 spans 13 residues. Here the CDR3 DNA reads TGTGCCAGCAGCATCGGACAGGGTTATGGCTACACCTTC. This encodes CASSIGQGYGYTF.

This sequence joins TRBV4-3 and TRBJ2-3; TRBD2 might be the D (5 bases). Trimming took 2 bases from V and 0 from J, leaving 6 bases between them. Germline-derived CDR1 and CDR2 are LGHNA and YSLEER. CDR3 length: 14 residues. The CDR3: CASSQWTSTDTQYF. In DNA form, the CDR3 reads TGCGCCAGCAGCCAATGGACTAGCACAGATACGCAGTATTTT.

The CDR3 here is CASSPRGTSSQETQYF. As DNA, the CDR3 is TGTGCCAGCAGCCCTAGGGGGACTAGCAGTCAAGAGACCCAGTACTTC. The chain joins TRBV7-2 to TRBJ2-5; 9 bases are a match to TRBD2. CDR1 is SGHTA and CDR2 is FQGNSA in the germline V gene. Trimming removed 5 bases from V and 2 bases from J; junction bases left unmatched: 9. The CDR3 length is 16 residues.

The chain recombines TRBV27 with TRBJ1-2; no definite D call. Trimming cost V 3 bases and J 2 bases, with 10 bases left between them. CDR1 is MNHEY and CDR2 is SMNVEV in the germline V gene (reference sequence). The CDR3 has 14 residues. CDR3 coding DNA: TGTGCCAGCAGTTTGCGAGTTGAAAACTATGGCTACACCTTC. It yields the protein CASSLRVENYGYTF.

The chain has TRBV25-1 and TRBJ1-1; D not certain. The CDR3 contains 13 residues. V shed 6 bases and J shed 6 bases, with 14 bases lying between them. The germline CDR1 and CDR2 sequences are MGHDK and SYGVNS. CDR3 in DNA: TGTGCCAGCAGGAGTCCGGGCTTCCCTGAAGCTTTCTTT. Translating gives CASRSPGFPEAFF.